This T cell receptor beta chain was identified during a study of siplizumab effects on memory and regulatory T cells. Notes on the study in general: Confirmation was lacking for the suppressive function of proliferating Tregs derived from siplizumab cultures. Naive T cells appeared more diverse than memory cells and seemed to be major alloresponse contributors.

Over a period of 5 to 7 days at 37 degrees C, the mixed lymphocyte reaction cells were cocultured. The assay looked at 80,000 to 100,000 TCR templates in each sample. Sequencing was performed with immunoSEQ multiplex PCR; in TCRdb, only in-frame clones are kept and a portion is missing. This table holds roughly 11,000 clones, more than 45% found once. Worth noting for this clone: Its antigen is unknown.

CDR1 is SGHDN, CDR2 FVKESK, per germline. The CDR3 is 16 residues long. The V and J ends lost 3 bases and 0 bases respectively, with 14 bases between them. The chain combines TRBV14 with TRBJ1-1, with a tentative D call TRBD1 (5 bases). The specimen sequenced was CFSE-low (dividing) CD8+ T cells sorted from an allogeneic mixed lymphocyte reaction. The TCR comes from a human donor in good health; the cells came from an allogeneic mixed lymphocyte reaction. Some clones in this sample may be carry-over from other donors' samples. The CDR3 sequence: CASSHLGTGMNTEAFF. CDR3 in DNA: TGTGCCAGCAGCCATCTCGGGACGGGGATGAACACTGAAGCTTTCTTT.